One and the same sample provided the 30 T cell receptor beta chains below, sequenced in a study of blood T cell repertoires in COVID-19. Libraries were prepared by immunoSEQ multiplex PCR; TCRdb keeps only in-frame clonotypes and omits some of them. This repertoire shows some 87,000 clones, 80% to 90% found once; its top ten account for 4% to 5%. Material for sequencing was peripheral blood. Receptors originate from a human donor with COVID-19, enrolled during active disease. The donor label of this sample is uncertain.

The V and J genes are TRBV10-3 and TRBJ2-7; 11 bases map to TRBD2. The CDR3 has 17 amino acids. V dropped 6 bases and J dropped 0; count of bases not matched to a gene: 10. The germline V gene encodes CDR1 ENHRY and CDR2 SYGVKD. DNA for the CDR3: TGTGCCATCAGAATTAGCGGGGGGGCCAGGAGCTCCTACGAGCAGTACTTC. Its protein is CAIRISGGARSSYEQYF.

The chain combines TRBV2 with TRBJ1-2, with no clear D. V was shortened by 7 bases and J by 2 bases, with 8 bases between the two germline ends. Germline V gene data show CDR1 as SNHLY and CDR2 as FYNNEI. This CDR3 is 12 amino acids long. CDR3 loop: CASTVKNYGYTF. CDR3 DNA sequence: TGTGCCAGCACCGTAAAAAACTATGGCTACACCTTC.

The rearrangement links TRBV5-1 to TRBJ2-5; TRBD1 aligns across 7 bases. The CDR3 has 16 amino acids. Trimming took 7 bases from V and 0 from J; bases not matched to a gene: 12. Germline CDR1 and CDR2: SGHRS and YFSETQ. The CDR3 region is CASGVQGVRYQETQYF. The CDR3 DNA reads TGCGCCAGCGGAGTCCAGGGGGTTAGGTACCAAGAGACCCAGTACTTC. Full variable domain (remainder filled in from reference TRBV5-1 and TRBJ2-5): KAGVTQTPRYLIKTRGQQVTLSCSPISGHRSVSWYQQTPGQGLQFLFEYFSETQRNKGNFPGRFSGRQFSNSRSEMNVSTLELGDSALYLCASGVQGVRYQETQYFGPGTRLLVL.

This clone was observed a handful of times. The J gene is TRBJ2-4, the V gene TRBV7-2; D not certain. Germline CDR1 and CDR2: SGHTA and FQGNSA. The length of the CDR3 is 14 residues. V lost 0 bases and J 2 bases, leaving 5 bases between the germline ends. CDR3 protein: CASSLATTKNIQYF. DNA of the CDR3: TGTGCCAGCAGCTTAGCCACTACCAAAAACATTCAGTACTTC.

The chain links TRBV10-3 to TRBJ2-7, with 8 bases matching TRBD1. The CDR3 length is 14 residues. Trimming removed 11 bases from V and 0 bases from J; junction bases left unmatched: 9. From germline, CDR1 is ENHRY and CDR2 SYGVKD. CDR3 residues: CASAGTGNSYEQYF. The CDR3 nucleotides are TGTGCCTCCGCCGGGACAGGTAACTCCTACGAGCAGTACTTC.

This clone was seen only once. This sequence joins TRBV29-1 and TRBJ1-5, with TRBD1 as a possible D gene (6 bases). Germline values: CDR1 SQVTM, CDR2 ANQGSEA. The CDR3 is 14 amino acids. V lost 3 bases and J 1 base, leaving 10 bases between the germline ends. As DNA, the CDR3 is TGCAGCGTTGAGGGGGGGGCGAGCAATCAGCCCCAGCATTTT. This encodes CSVEGGASNQPQHF.

The chain is built from TRBV20-1 and TRBJ2-5, with D perhaps matching TRBD1 (7 bases). V lost 3 bases and J lost 5, with 16 bases in between. Germline loops: CDR1 DFQATT, CDR2 SNEGSKA (reference sequence). The CDR3 extends over 14 amino acids. The CDR3 DNA is TGCAGTGCTAGTAGACAGGGAGGATTTGAGACCCAGTACTTC. It yields the protein CSASRQGGFETQYF.

This clone was recorded once. The gene calls are TRBV6-5 and TRBJ1-6; D remains unclear. Between the trimmed V and J ends, which lost 7 bases and 8 bases, there was a span of 18 bases. CDR1 is MNHEY, CDR2 SVGAGI, per germline. The CDR3 consists of 15 residues. CDR3 in DNA: TGTGCCAGCATGTCGGCCGGGGAACTGGATTCACCCCTCCACTTT. Amino acids: CASMSAGELDSPLHF.

This chain joins TRBV6-2 or TRBV6-3 and TRBJ1-2; D gene ambiguous. Germline loops: CDR1 MNHEY, CDR2 SVGEGT. This CDR3 region has 12 residues. The V gene lost 0 bases and the J gene lost 5 bases, with 4 bases spanning the gap. CDR3 region: CASSYSRYGYTF. The CDR3 DNA sequence: TGTGCCAGCAGTTACTCGCGATATGGCTACACCTTC.

The chain carries TRBV6-6 and TRBJ1-2, with D perhaps matching TRBD1 (5 bases). Per the germline V gene, CDR1 is MNHNY and CDR2 is SVGAGI (reference sequence). The CDR3 totals 13 residues. V was pared by 5 bases and J by 2 bases, with 9 bases between. The CDR3 loop reads CASSGAPNYGYTF. The CDR3 bases are TGTGCCAGCAGTGGGGCCCCAAACTATGGCTACACCTTC.

CDR3 sequence (DNA): TGTGCCAGCAGTTTCCAGGGCCCCTACGAGCAGTACTTC. Its translation is CASSFQGPYEQYF. The rearrangement links TRBV27 to TRBJ2-7, with D maybe TRBD1 (5 bases). The CDR3 is 13 amino acids. Germline CDR1 is MNHEY and CDR2 is SMNVEV (reference sequence). V lost 3 bases, J lost 2 bases, and 8 bases lay in between.

This chain links TRBV6-6 with TRBJ1-1, with 7 bases matching TRBD1. The CDR3 covers 15 residues. Germline V gene lookup returns CDR1 MNHNY and CDR2 SVGAGI (reference sequence). V was pared by 10 bases and J by 1 base, with 12 bases of the junction left unmatched. The CDR3 protein is CATGPRGTANTEAFF. The CDR3 region has the DNA TGTGCCACCGGCCCCCGTGGGACAGCGAACACTGAAGCTTTCTTT.

The rearrangement uses TRBV11-2 and TRBJ2-7; D possibly corresponds to TRBD1 (6 bases). Germline assignment: CDR1 SGHAT and CDR2 FQNNGV. V was trimmed by 5 bases and J by 0 bases, leaving 11 bases between them. This CDR3 region has 14 residues. The CDR3 DNA sequence: TGTGCCAGCAGCAAGGGGGTTAACTCCTACGAGCAGTACTTC. Amino acids: CASSKGVNSYEQYF.

This clone was observed once. This chain connects TRBV19 to TRBJ1-5; 7 bases agree with TRBD1. After removal of 10 bases from V and 3 bases from J, the junction contained 9 bases not matched to a gene. The germline V gene has CDR1 LNHDA and CDR2 SQIVND (reference sequence). The CDR3 has 14 residues. The CDR3 protein is CATEQGQLNQPQHF. The DNA of the CDR3 is TGTGCCACCGAGCAGGGACAGCTCAATCAGCCCCAGCATTTT.

V usage is TRBV4-1 and J usage is TRBJ1-5; 10 positions match TRBD1. V dropped 4 bases and J dropped 7; count of bases not matched to a gene: 4. CDR1 MGHRA and CDR2 YSYEKL come from the germline V gene. The CDR3 runs to 14 residues. CDR3 in amino acids: CASSRQGAGQPQHF. The CDR3 DNA follows: TGCGCCAGCAGCCGACAGGGGGCAGGGCAGCCCCAGCATTTT.

This sequence joins TRBV4-1 and TRBJ1-5; TRBD1 might be the D (5 bases). The CDR3 runs to 15 residues. Germline V lookup: CDR1 MGHRA, CDR2 YSYEKL. V was shortened by 0 bases and J by 7 bases, with 13 bases between the two germline ends. CDR3 nucleotides: TGCGCCAGCAGCCAAGATCTGGCAGGGAAACAGCCCCAGCATTTT. Translated: CASSQDLAGKQPQHF.

This chain joins TRBV6-6 and TRBJ1-3; no clear D gene. The CDR3 sequence is 11 residues long. CDR1 is MNHNY, CDR2 SVGAGI, per germline (reference sequence). V dropped 8 bases and J dropped 4 bases, with 6 bases sitting between them. Here the CDR3 reads CASLTGNTIYF. DNA of the CDR3: TGTGCCAGCTTAACAGGAAACACCATATATTTT.

V gene TRBV27 combines with J gene TRBJ2-7, with 7 positions matching TRBD2. The CDR3 sequence is 15 residues long. Germline lookup yields CDR1 MNHEY and CDR2 SMNVEV (reference sequence). V shed 5 bases and J 6 bases; nucleotides not matched to a gene: 13. The chain's CDR3 is CASSAYREVGIEQYF. CDR3 DNA: TGTGCCAGCAGTGCCTACCGGGAGGTGGGGATCGAGCAGTACTTC.

The V gene is TRBV28, the J gene TRBJ1-6, with 8 bases aligning to TRBD1. Looked up from germline, CDR1 is MDHEN and CDR2 is SYDVKM. This CDR3 region has 15 residues. The J segment lost 8 bases and the V segment lost 4 bases, leaving 7 bases of the junction unmatched. The CDR3 nucleotides read TGTGCCAGCAGTTCCGGGACAGGCAGTGATTCACCCCTCCACTTT. Translated, it gives CASSSGTGSDSPLHF. Full variable domain (outside the CDR3, taken from reference TRBV28 and TRBJ1-6): DVKVTQSSRYLVKRTGEKVFLECVQDMDHENMFWYRQDPGLGLRLIYFSYDVKMKEKGDIPEGYSVSREKKERFSLILESASTNQTSMYLCASSSGTGSDSPLHFGNGTRLTVT.

The V and J genes are TRBV7-2 and TRBJ2-5, with 13 bases aligning to TRBD2. Trimming took 4 bases from V and 5 from J; bases not matched to a gene: 4. Germline CDR1 is SGHTA and CDR2 is FQGNSA. The CDR3 is made up of 15 amino acids. The CDR3 DNA reads as TGTGCCAGCAGCTCGGGACTAGCGGGATACGAGACCCAGTACTTC. Protein sequence: CASSSGLAGYETQYF.

The chain has TRBV30 and TRBJ1-5, with D unresolved. The germline V gene has CDR1 GTSNPN and CDR2 SVGIG (reference sequence). Trimming cost V 3 bases and J 1 base, with 13 bases left between them. This CDR3 region has 15 residues. The CDR3 sequence: CAWSPGNPSNQPQHF. DNA for the CDR3: TGTGCCTGGAGCCCAGGCAATCCCAGCAATCAGCCCCAGCATTTT.

The CDR3 coding sequence is TGTGCCAGCAGCTTAGGACAGGGGGCCTCTGAAGCTTTCTTT. It translates to CASSLGQGASEAFF. This chain connects TRBV11-3 to TRBJ1-1; 10 nucleotides agree with TRBD1. The ends lost 1 base at V and 6 bases at J; junction bases unmatched: 2. Germline V gene sequence: CDR1 SGHNT, CDR2 YENEEA. The CDR3 contains 14 residues.

The chain is built from TRBV7-3 and TRBJ2-1, with a weak D call TRBD2 (7 bases). The V end was cut by 0 bases, the J end by 8 bases, with 11 bases between. The CDR3 runs to 14 residues. Looked up from germline, CDR1 is SGHTA and CDR2 is FQGTGA. The CDR3 coding sequence is TGTGCCAGCAGCTTAACGGCCGGGGGGCATGAGCAGTTCTTC. It encodes CASSLTAGGHEQFF.

The chain joins TRBV18 to TRBJ2-3, with TRBD2 as a possible D gene (5 bases). This CDR3 contains 15 residues. Trimming took off 8 bases at V and 1 base at J, with 16 bases between the two ends. CDR1 is KGHSH and CDR2 is LQKENI in the germline V gene. The CDR3 protein is CASTISARGTDTQYF. The CDR3 DNA sequence: TGTGCCAGCACAATCTCCGCGCGGGGCACAGATACGCAGTATTTT. Full variable domain (outside the CDR3, taken from reference TRBV18 and TRBJ2-3): NAGVMQNPRHLVRRRGQEARLRCSPMKGHSHVYWYRQLPEEGLKFMVYLQKENIIDESGMPKERFSAEFPKEGPSILRIQQVVRGDSAAYFCASTISARGTDTQYFGPGTRLTVL.

The count of this clone is one. The chain couples TRBV7-9 to TRBJ1-5; no firm D call. Germline CDR1 SEHNR, CDR2 FQNEAQ (reference sequence). This CDR3 is built from 14 residues. Trimming shortened V by 4 bases and J by 0 bases, and 7 bases separated the two germline ends. The CDR3 nucleotides read TGTGCCAGCAGCTCCAGTGATAGCAATCAGCCCCAGCATTTT. It is translated as CASSSSDSNQPQHF.

The V call is TRBV19, the J call TRBJ1-3; the match to TRBD1 covers 7 bases. V was clipped by 4 bases and J by 1 base; unmatched bases: 4. CDR3 length: 15 amino acids. The germline V gene has CDR1 LNHDA and CDR2 SQIVND (reference sequence). The CDR3 is CASSRTGESGNTIYF. The DNA for the CDR3 is TGTGCCAGTAGTAGAACAGGGGAGTCTGGAAACACCATATATTTT.

The CDR3 bases are TGTGCCAGCAGCTTAGAGGTATCGGCCTCGGGGAATGAGCAGTTCTTC. Translating gives CASSLEVSASGNEQFF. The gene calls are TRBV7-2 and TRBJ2-1, with D perhaps matching TRBD2 (5 bases). The germline V gene has CDR1 SGHTA and CDR2 FQGNSA. With 1 base removed from V and 7 bases from J, the gap between germline ends came to 17 bases. This CDR3 contains 16 residues.

The chain recombines TRBV23-1 with TRBJ1-2, with TRBD1 as a possible D gene (6 bases). TRBV23-1 is annotated as an ORF whose role is uncertain. V lost 2 bases and J lost 8, with 15 bases in between. CDR3 length equals 14 residues. CDR3 loop: CASSQNNRDCGYTF. The CDR3 nucleotides are TGCGCCAGCAGTCAAAACAACAGGGATTGCGGCTACACCTTC.

In its sample, this clone was seen a few times. For the CDR3, the DNA is TGTGCCAGCAGTTACTCGATCCCAGGAATTAATTCACCCCTCCACTTT. This encodes CASSYSIPGINSPLHF. This chain connects TRBV6-5 to TRBJ1-6; D not resolved. This CDR3 contains 16 residues. Germline V CDR1 and CDR2: MNHEY, SVGAGI. Trimming cost V 0 bases and J 6 bases, with 12 bases left between them.

J is TRBJ1-5 and V is TRBV19; the D gene is possibly TRBD1 (5 bases). Germline assignment: CDR1 LNHDA and CDR2 SQIVND (reference sequence). Trimming cost V 3 bases and J 6 bases, with 21 bases left between them. CDR3 size: 17 residues. CDR3 sequence (DNA): TGTGCCAGTAGTATTAACGGTATTGGGGGGGAAGTTCAGCCCCAGCATTTT. Protein sequence: CASSINGIGGEVQPQHF. Full variable domain (rest looked up from reference TRBV19 and TRBJ1-5): DGGITQSPKYLFRKEGQNVTLSCEQNLNHDAMYWYRQDPGQGLRLIYYSQIVNDFQKGDIAEGYSVSREKKESFPLTVTSAQKNPTAFYLCASSINGIGGEVQPQHFGDGTRLSIL.